The 30 T cell receptor beta chains listed next were all sequenced from one sample in a study of Ad26.COV2.S vaccination and SARS-CoV-2 variants. The treatment is: roughly 20 received Ad26.COV2.S at low or high dose, single or two shots; several received placebo; per-sample allocation not given. The samples were gathered on day 63 after the first injection of vaccine or placebo. Method: immunoSEQ multiplex PCR; TCRdb's copy keeps in-frame clones and lacks some. The sample consists of approximately 400,000 clones, about 80% of them appearing once. Sequencing used peripheral blood, obtained in a trial of Ad26.COV2.S vaccine versus placebo. The receptor source for this set is a person aged 18-60 years who received the Ad26.COV2.S COVID-19 vaccine or a placebo.

This sequence joins TRBV7-2 and TRBJ1-4; 8 nucleotides align to TRBD1. There are 16 residues in the CDR3. J was trimmed by 5 bases and V by 3 bases; bases with no gene match: 8. Germline V CDR1 and CDR2: SGHTA, FQGNSA. CDR3 region: CASSFRSQGANEKLFF. CDR3 coding DNA: TGTGCCAGCAGCTTTAGGTCCCAGGGGGCGAATGAAAAACTGTTTTTT.

The V gene is TRBV7-9, the J gene TRBJ2-3; D is unresolved. Germline loops: CDR1 SEHNR, CDR2 FQNEAQ (reference sequence). The CDR3 totals 15 residues. V lost 5 bases to trimming and J lost 0 bases, with 12 bases between them. The CDR3 DNA follows: TGTGCCAGCAGCCCGGCCCTTACTAGCACAGATACGCAGTATTTT. This translates into CASSPALTSTDTQYF.

As DNA, the CDR3 is TGCGCCAGCAGCCAAGACCCCGGCCCAGCTGGGGAGCTGTTTTTT. Amino acid sequence: CASSQDPGPAGELFF. The rearrangement links TRBV4-3 to TRBJ2-2; D call uncertain. Trimming left V 0 bases short and J 8 bases short, with 13 bases between. Germline-derived CDR1 and CDR2 are LGHNA and YSLEER. This CDR3 spans 15 amino acids.

V and J are TRBV5-1 and TRBJ1-1, with 7 bases aligning to TRBD1. J was trimmed by 1 base and V by 4 bases; bases with no gene match: 10. CDR3 length equals 16 residues. Germline V gene sequence: CDR1 SGHRS, CDR2 YFSETQ. This CDR3 reads CASSRETGATNTEAFF. CDR3 in DNA: TGCGCCAGCAGCCGGGAAACAGGGGCGACGAACACTGAAGCTTTCTTT.

The chain uses TRBV7-9 and TRBJ2-7; 11 positions agree with TRBD2. Germline CDR1 is SEHNR and CDR2 is FQNEAQ (reference sequence). This CDR3 contains 16 residues. Trimming at V came to 5 bases and at J to 0 bases, leaving 6 bases not matched to a gene. CDR3 sequence: CASSPPSGGYSYEQYF. CDR3 DNA sequence: TGTGCCAGCAGCCCCCCTAGCGGGGGGTACTCCTACGAGCAGTACTTC. Complete variable domain (other parts from reference TRBV7-9 and TRBJ2-7): DTGVSQNPRHKITKRGQNVTFRCDPISEHNRLYWYRQTLGQGPEFLTYFQNEAQLEKSRLLSDRFSAERPKGSFSTLEIQRTEQGDSAMYLCASSPPSGGYSYEQYFGPGTRLTVT.

The V gene is TRBV10-3, the J gene TRBJ2-3, with 10 nucleotides matching TRBD2. With V trimmed by 4 bases and J by 4 bases, 8 bases remained unmatched. The CDR3 is made up of 16 amino acids. Germline CDR1 and CDR2: ENHRY and SYGVKD. The CDR3 sequence: CAISGWVAGGPDTQYF. In nucleotides, the CDR3 is TGTGCCATCAGTGGCTGGGTAGCGGGGGGCCCAGATACGCAGTATTTT.

The sample holds one count of this clone. The gene calls are TRBV11-3 and TRBJ2-3, with D possibly TRBD1 on 5 matching bases. The germline V gene encodes CDR1 SGHNT and CDR2 YENEEA. Trimming cost V 5 bases and J 2 bases, with 11 bases left between them. This CDR3 region has 14 residues. CDR3 residues: CASSITGNTDTQYF. The CDR3 bases are TGTGCCAGCAGCATAACAGGAAACACAGATACGCAGTATTTT.

In its sample, this clone was seen a few times. The gene calls are TRBV9 and TRBJ1-6; D is ambiguous. CDR1 and CDR2 (germline): SGDLS, YYNGEE. CDR3 length: 15 amino acids. V was clipped by 1 base and J by 8 bases, with 13 bases between them. The CDR3 here is CASSVTALSDSPLHF. The CDR3 region has the DNA TGTGCCAGCAGCGTAACGGCCCTTAGTGATTCACCCCTCCACTTT.

This chain links TRBV5-4 with TRBJ1-3; 7 nucleotides align to TRBD1. The germline CDR1 and CDR2 sequences are SGHNT and YYREEE (reference sequence). CDR3 length equals 16 residues. Losses at the gene ends were 4 bases for V and 4 bases for J; bases not matched to a gene: 11. The CDR3 nucleotides are TGTGCCAGCAGCGTACCGGACAGGCCCGCCGGAAACACCATATATTTT. This sequence encodes CASSVPDRPAGNTIYF.

V is TRBV6-6 and J is TRBJ2-3, with 8 bases matching TRBD1. Germline V gives CDR1 MNHNY, CDR2 SVGAGI (reference sequence). The CDR3 loop spans 15 amino acids. V was clipped by 6 bases and J by 3 bases; unmatched bases: 8. Here the CDR3 DNA reads TGTGCCAGCAGACCCCCAGGGGGCGGTACAGATACGCAGTATTTT. Its translation: CASRPPGGGTDTQYF.

This clone turned up a few times. J is TRBJ1-6 and V is TRBV11-2; TRBD1 might be the D (5 bases). With 7 bases removed from V and 9 bases from J, the gap between germline ends came to 13 bases. The germline V gene encodes CDR1 SGHAT and CDR2 FQNNGV. This CDR3 has 13 residues. In DNA, the CDR3 is TGTGCCAGCACCCCCTCGGGGGGTTCACCCCTCCACTTT. This sequence encodes CASTPSGGSPLHF.

The DNA of the CDR3 is TGCGCCAGCAGCTTGGCCCTAGCGGAATCCACAGATACGCAGTATTTT. The encoded protein is CASSLALAESTDTQYF. V usage is TRBV5-1 and J usage is TRBJ2-3; 7 bases map to TRBD2. The CDR3 length is 16 residues. CDR1 is SGHRS, CDR2 YFSETQ, per germline. V gave up 0 bases and J gave up 2 bases; unmatched junction bases: 6.

A remark on this clone: A read error may account for a junction end that differs from germline. The CDR3 DNA follows: TGTGCCAGCACCCTTCTACCGGGGGAGCCGTTCTTC. This translates into CASTLLPGEPFF. The chain is built from TRBV12-3 or TRBV12-4 and TRBJ2-1; D might be TRBD2 (6 bases). The CDR3 is 12 amino acids.

As DNA, the CDR3 is TGTGCCAGCAGCCACGGACTGGGCTACGAGCAGTACTTC. As protein: CASSHGLGYEQYF. The chain is built from TRBV4-2 and TRBJ2-7; D possibly corresponds to TRBD2 (5 bases). From germline, CDR1 is LGHNA and CDR2 YNFKEQ. The CDR3 has 13 residues. V shed 3 bases and J shed 3 bases, with 9 bases lying between them.

V is TRBV11-1 and J is TRBJ1-1; tentatively, D is TRBD1 (5 bases). V lost 4 bases and J lost 4, with 16 bases in between. CDR1 is SGHAT, CDR2 FQDESV, per germline (reference sequence). The CDR3 is 15 residues long. The CDR3 DNA reads as TGTGCCAGCAGCTACTATACGTCCCAGGGCACTGAAGCTTTCTTT. The encoded protein is CASSYYTSQGTEAFF.

This clone showed up just a few times. The J gene is TRBJ2-7, the V gene TRBV6-6; the D is unclear. Trimming removed 10 bases at V and 12 bases at J, with 10 bases between. Germline CDR1 is MNHNY and CDR2 is SVGAGI (reference sequence). CDR3 length equals 8 residues. CDR3 DNA: TGTGCCAACCTAACGTGGTACTTC. It is translated as CANLTWYF.

This rearrangement joins TRBV9 to TRBJ1-5; possibly TRBD1 for D (6 bases). The V end lost 3 bases, the J end lost 1 base, and 11 bases lay between the germline ends. The CDR3 is 15 residues long. Germline V gives CDR1 SGDLS, CDR2 YYNGEE. The CDR3 sequence is CASSAQGLSNQPQHF. The DNA for the CDR3 is TGTGCCAGCAGCGCCCAGGGGTTGAGCAATCAGCCCCAGCATTTT.

This chain connects TRBV19 to TRBJ1-6, with D possibly TRBD1 on 5 matching bases. The V end lost 1 base, the J end lost 10 bases, and 8 bases lay between the germline ends. The CDR3 has 13 amino acids. Germline V gene lookup returns CDR1 LNHDA and CDR2 SQIVND (reference sequence). DNA of the CDR3: TGTGCCAGTAGTATAGGAGGGGACTCACCCCTCCACTTT. Translated, it gives CASSIGGDSPLHF.

This clone was picked up a small number of times. The rearrangement joins TRBV3-1 (or the pseudogene TRBV3-2) to TRBJ1-1, with D hard to call. The CDR3 sequence is 14 residues long. The germline gives CDR1 LGHDT, CDR2 YNNKEL (reference sequence). Trimming took 1 base from V and 4 from J, leaving 10 bases between them. CDR3 sequence: CASSQGLGSTEAFF. The CDR3 DNA reads as TGTGCCAGCAGCCAAGGCCTGGGGTCCACTGAAGCTTTCTTT.

The chain has TRBV12-3 or TRBV12-4 and TRBJ2-7, with D perhaps being TRBD1 or TRBD2 (5 bases each). The CDR3 covers 13 residues. Trimming stripped 3 bases from V and 6 bases from J, with 12 bases between. CDR3 amino acids: CASSLGDHTEQYF. DNA for the CDR3: TGTGCCAGCAGTTTGGGGGACCACACCGAGCAGTACTTC.

The chain is built from TRBV19 and TRBJ1-2; D not resolved. The V and J ends lost 7 bases and 4 bases respectively, with 13 bases between them. Per the germline V gene, CDR1 is LNHDA and CDR2 is SQIVND (reference sequence). The CDR3 has 13 residues. The CDR3 sequence: CASTSKGRYGYTF. CDR3 bases: TGTGCCAGTACCTCAAAGGGCCGCTATGGCTACACCTTC.

The rearrangement links TRBV10-3 to TRBJ2-3; D uncertain. Germline-derived CDR1 and CDR2 are ENHRY and SYGVKD. V shed 0 bases and J shed 1 base, with 11 bases lying between them. This CDR3 spans 16 amino acids. The DNA of the CDR3 is TGTGCCATCAGTGAGTCACCTCAATCGGGCACAGATACGCAGTATTTT. It is translated as CAISESPQSGTDTQYF.

The V and J genes are TRBV6-2 or TRBV6-3 and TRBJ1-4, with D possibly being TRBD1 (5 bases). Germline V gene data show CDR1 as MNHEY and CDR2 as SVGEGT. The CDR3 covers 19 residues. V lost 5 bases and J lost 3, with 25 bases in between. CDR3 nucleotides: TGTGCCAGCAGTCCAAAATACAGGATTACCCACCCGGCTAATGAAAAACTGTTTTTT. Protein product: CASSPKYRITHPANEKLFF.

This chain uses TRBV30 with TRBJ1-2, with D possibly TRBD1 on 6 matching bases. Germline loops: CDR1 GTSNPN, CDR2 SVGIG (reference sequence). Trimming took off 5 bases at V and 4 bases at J, with 17 bases between the two ends. The CDR3 is 14 amino acids. Here the CDR3 DNA reads TGTGCCTGGGATTTGACAGGAGCCTCCTATGGCTACACCTTC. Translated: CAWDLTGASYGYTF.

This sequence joins TRBV27 and TRBJ2-7; unclear D gene. The ends were cut back, 8 bases at V and 6 bases at J, with 23 bases in the middle. Germline assignment: CDR1 MNHEY and CDR2 SMNVEV (reference sequence). The CDR3 covers 15 residues. CDR3 in amino acids: CASQLGPWNSREQYF. In DNA, the CDR3 is TGTGCCAGCCAACTTGGGCCGTGGAACAGTCGCGAGCAGTACTTC.

This clone has a single count. The rearrangement links TRBV6-1 to TRBJ2-7; 13 nucleotides agree with TRBD2. V gave up 4 bases and J gave up 0 bases; unmatched junction bases: 3. Germline V gene sequence: CDR1 MNHNS, CDR2 SASEGT. The CDR3 runs to 16 residues. CDR3 sequence reads: CASSGLAGGISYEQYF. Written as DNA, the CDR3 is TGTGCCAGCAGTGGACTAGCGGGGGGCATCTCCTACGAGCAGTACTTC.

The chain employs TRBV6-2 or TRBV6-3 and TRBJ2-7; D unclear. This CDR3 has 13 amino acids. Germline V CDR1 and CDR2: MNHEY, SVGEGT. V dropped 2 bases and J dropped 7 bases, with 12 bases sitting between them. CDR3 sequence (DNA): TGTGCCAGCAGTTACCGGACCCGGTTGGAGCAGTACTTC. Translation gives CASSYRTRLEQYF.

The V and J genes are TRBV6-2 or TRBV6-3 and TRBJ1-6; D call uncertain. The CDR3 spans 20 residues. Germline CDR1 and CDR2: MNHEY and SVGEGT. V was shortened by 0 bases and J by 0 bases, with 18 bases between the two germline ends. The CDR3 here is CASSYSSVGRRSSYNSPLHF. DNA of the CDR3: TGTGCCAGCAGTTACTCCTCGGTCGGGCGGCGGAGCTCCTATAATTCACCCCTCCACTTT.

The CDR3 coding sequence is TGTGCCAGCAGCCAACCGGGACAGGGGTCTTATGGCTACACCTTC. The encoded protein is CASSQPGQGSYGYTF. The rearrangement links TRBV7-9 to TRBJ1-2, with 10 nucleotides matching TRBD1. The CDR3 loop spans 15 amino acids. V was clipped by 5 bases and J by 5 bases; unmatched bases: 8. The V gene's germline CDR1 is SEHNR and CDR2 FQNEAQ (reference sequence).

The genes are TRBV6-1 and TRBJ1-5, with no clear D. Germline V CDR1 and CDR2: MNHNS, SASEGT. Between the trimmed V and J ends, which lost 1 base and 6 bases, there was a span of 7 bases. The CDR3 is 13 amino acids. The CDR3 nucleotides read TGTGCCAGCAGTGAAGGGGTAGGTCAGCCCCAGCATTTT. Amino acid sequence: CASSEGVGQPQHF.